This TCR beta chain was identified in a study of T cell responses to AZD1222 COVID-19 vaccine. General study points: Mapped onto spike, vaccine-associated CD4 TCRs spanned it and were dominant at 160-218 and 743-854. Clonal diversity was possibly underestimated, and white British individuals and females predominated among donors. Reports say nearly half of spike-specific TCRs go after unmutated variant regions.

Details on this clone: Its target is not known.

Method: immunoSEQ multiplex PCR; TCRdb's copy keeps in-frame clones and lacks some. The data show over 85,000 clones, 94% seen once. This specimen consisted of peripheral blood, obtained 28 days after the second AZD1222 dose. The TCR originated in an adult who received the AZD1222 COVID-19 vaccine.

The CDR3 sequence is CASRGPLSDEQFF. In DNA, the CDR3 is TGTGCCAGCAGAGGACCCCTTAGCGATGAGCAGTTCTTC. This chain links TRBV6-4 with TRBJ2-1; a possible D gene is TRBD2 (5 bases). Germline V gene data show CDR1 as MRHNA and CDR2 as SNTAGT. There are 13 residues in the CDR3. V lost 6 bases and J 8 bases, leaving 14 bases between the germline ends.